The 32 T cell receptor beta chains given below trace back to one sample, sequenced in a study of blood T cell repertoires in COVID-19 (TCRdb year 2020). Preparation of the library involved the immunoSEQ multiplex PCR assay. Imported from immuneACCESS, the table was reduced by TCRdb to in-frame sequences with V and J called. These copies leave out some clones; in studies compared against another copy, an unresolved V gene accounts for under half, and the cause of the remainder is not known. The sample includes more than 100,000 clones, with around 87% observed a single time. The leading ten clones occupy approximately 3.3% of the sample. The sample taken for sequencing was peripheral blood. The receptors derive from a woman between 55 and 75 years old with acute or convalescent COVID-19.

This CDR3 is CASSYTSGRINEQFF. The CDR3 DNA reads TGCGCCAGCAGCTATACTAGCGGGAGAATCAATGAGCAGTTCTTC. The chain combines TRBV5-1 with TRBJ2-1, with TRBD2 matching 11 bases. The V gene's germline CDR1 is SGHRS and CDR2 YFSETQ. Unmatched junction bases numbered 5, after V lost 3 bases and J lost 6 bases. This CDR3 is built from 15 residues. Based on the CDR3 plus reference TRBV5-1 and TRBJ2-1, the full variable domain is KAGVTQTPRYLIKTRGQQVTLSCSPISGHRSVSWYQQTPGQGLQFLFEYFSETQRNKGNFPGRFSGRQFSNSRSEMNVSTLELGDSALYLCASSYTSGRINEQFFGPGTRLTVL.

The V and J genes are TRBV27 and TRBJ2-7; 7 nucleotides match TRBD1. V lost 5 bases, J lost 5 bases, and 6 bases stayed unmatched. This CDR3 spans 13 amino acids. The germline CDR1 and CDR2 sequences are MNHEY and SMNVEV (reference sequence). The CDR3 sequence is CASSTGTDHEQYF. The CDR3 DNA reads as TGTGCCAGCAGTACCGGGACAGACCACGAGCAGTACTTC.

The V and J genes are TRBV28 and TRBJ1-2; 9 bases are a match to TRBD1. Germline CDR1 MDHEN, CDR2 SYDVKM. This CDR3 has 16 amino acids. Germline trimming cut 4 bases from V and 6 bases from J; bases unmatched to any gene: 12. CDR3 nucleotides: TGTGCCAGCAGTTCGGCTGGGGGACAGGGATTTAATGGCTACACCTTC. Protein: CASSSAGGQGFNGYTF.

V usage is TRBV7-3 and J usage is TRBJ2-3; no clear D gene. In germline, CDR1 is SGHTA, CDR2 FQGTGA. The CDR3 has 14 residues. V lost 5 bases, J lost 6 bases, and 15 bases lay in between. The CDR3 bases are TGTGCCAGCAGCCTACGTCCCGCCCCGGATACGCAGTATTTT. Residues: CASSLRPAPDTQYF.

This clone was seen a single time. The chain joins TRBV28 to TRBJ2-5; 7 bases are a match to TRBD1. Germline CDR1 reads MDHEN; CDR2 reads SYDVKM. The J segment lost 2 bases and the V segment lost 5 bases, leaving 8 bases of the junction unmatched. The CDR3 loop spans 15 amino acids. The CDR3 coding sequence is TGTGCCAGCAGTCGGGACCGGGACAGACAAGAGACCCAGTACTTC. It codes for CASSRDRDRQETQYF.

V is TRBV7-3 and J is TRBJ1-6, with 11 bases fitting TRBD1. Trimming at V came to 5 bases and at J to 8 bases, leaving 5 bases not matched to a gene. Germline-derived CDR1 and CDR2 are SGHTA and FQGTGA. The CDR3 covers 15 residues. Written as DNA, the CDR3 is TGTGCCAGCAGCCTCGGACAGGGGGCCCATTCACCCCTCCACTTT. Its protein product is CASSLGQGAHSPLHF.

The chain uses TRBV5-3 and TRBJ2-1; 11 nucleotides match TRBD2. TRBV5-3 is an ORF for which the function is uncertain. The CDR3 is 18 amino acids. V was clipped by 0 bases and J by 7 bases; unmatched bases: 12. CDR3 nucleotides: TGTGCCAGAAGCTTGGTAGCGGGAGGGCCGGGTGTCTGGAATGAGCAGTTCTTC. This gives the protein CARSLVAGGPGVWNEQFF.

J is TRBJ2-5 and V is TRBV6-1; 9 bases fit TRBD2. V shed 2 bases and J 4 bases; nucleotides not matched to a gene: 8. Germline assignment: CDR1 MNHNS and CDR2 SASEGT. This CDR3 contains 16 residues. The CDR3 spells CASSEYASGKRETQYF. CDR3 nucleotide sequence: TGTGCCAGCAGTGAATATGCTAGCGGGAAGAGAGAGACCCAGTACTTC.

The chain joins TRBV27 to TRBJ2-2; TRBD1 is a possible D gene (5 bases). V lost 3 bases and J 0 bases, leaving 8 bases between the germline ends. The CDR3 extends over 15 amino acids. Germline values: CDR1 MNHEY, CDR2 SMNVEV (reference sequence). CDR3 sequence (DNA): TGTGCCAGCAGTTTCTCCAGGGCGAACACCGGGGAGCTGTTTTTT. Encoded protein: CASSFSRANTGELFF.

The chain is built from TRBV15 and TRBJ1-4, with TRBD1 matching 7 bases. V shed 3 bases, J shed 3 bases, and the junction held 4 bases outside the gene matches. Germline V gene lookup returns CDR1 LNHNV and CDR2 YYDKDF (reference sequence). The CDR3 sequence is 15 residues long. The CDR3 spells CATSRDRIANEKLFF. DNA for the CDR3: TGTGCCACCAGCAGGGACAGGATCGCTAATGAAAAACTGTTTTTT.

The chain joins TRBV27 to TRBJ1-1; D perhaps matches TRBD1 (6 bases). The germline gives CDR1 MNHEY, CDR2 SMNVEV (reference sequence). V was clipped by 5 bases and J by 2 bases, with 15 bases between them. The CDR3 contains 15 residues. CDR3 sequence: CASSPLTGINTEAFF. DNA of the CDR3: TGTGCCAGCAGTCCCTTAACAGGGATCAACACTGAAGCTTTCTTT.

The rearrangement links TRBV29-1 to TRBJ1-1; D not certain. The V end was cut by 7 bases, the J end by 1 base, with 4 bases between. The length of the CDR3 is 10 residues. CDR1 is SQVTM and CDR2 is ANQGSEA in the germline V gene. CDR3 residues: CSGRNTEAFF. CDR3 nucleotide sequence: TGCAGCGGGAGGAACACTGAAGCTTTCTTT.

The sample holds one count of this clone. J is TRBJ2-3 and V is TRBV5-1, with D possibly matching TRBD1 (6 bases). V lost 0 bases, J lost 0 bases, and 11 bases lay in between. The CDR3 loop spans 16 amino acids. CDR1 is SGHRS, CDR2 YFSETQ, per germline. CDR3 in DNA: TGCGCCAGCAGCTTGGACCCGCAGGGGAGCACAGATACGCAGTATTTT. This sequence encodes CASSLDPQGSTDTQYF.

The chain has TRBV12-3 or TRBV12-4 and TRBJ1-1, with TRBD1 matching over 7 bases. CDR3 size: 13 residues. V gave up 4 bases and J gave up 5 bases; unmatched junction bases: 4. The CDR3 DNA reads TGTGCCAGCAGTTCCACAGGGGAAACTGAAGCTTTCTTT. Protein: CASSSTGETEAFF.

The chain recombines TRBV19 with TRBJ1-1, with TRBD1 matching over 7 bases. The V gene's germline CDR1 is LNHDA and CDR2 SQIVND (reference sequence). This CDR3 has 13 residues. Losses at the gene ends were 8 bases for V and 3 bases for J; bases not matched to a gene: 6. CDR3 DNA sequence: TGTGCCAGTTCACCGACAGGGTACACTGAAGCTTTCTTT. Its protein product is CASSPTGYTEAFF.

In its sample, this clone was seen a few times. The chain links TRBV19 to TRBJ1-1; D is uncertain. The V end was cut by 7 bases, the J end by 3 bases, with 21 bases between. Germline V gives CDR1 LNHDA, CDR2 SQIVND (reference sequence). The CDR3 runs 16 residues. In DNA form, the CDR3 reads TGTGCCAGTACTTTGATGTGGGCCAATTTTGACACTGAAGCTTTCTTT. Protein: CASTLMWANFDTEAFF.

The V call is TRBV10-3, the J call TRBJ1-1, with unresolved D. The germline CDR1 and CDR2 sequences are ENHRY and SYGVKD. With 4 bases removed from V and 6 bases from J, the gap between germline ends came to 18 bases. This CDR3 has 15 amino acids. The CDR3 coding sequence is TGTGCCATCAGTGCACTTCGAGCGGAGGAGGCTGAAGCTTTCTTT. It encodes CAISALRAEEAEAFF.

The V call is TRBV10-3, the J call TRBJ2-5, with 8 bases that match TRBD1. In germline, CDR1 is ENHRY, CDR2 SYGVKD. The CDR3 runs 15 residues. Germline trimming cut 2 bases from V and 1 base from J; bases unmatched to any gene: 3. The CDR3 DNA sequence: TGTGCCATCAGTGAGCCCGACAGGGGCCAAGAGACCCAGTACTTC. It is translated as CAISEPDRGQETQYF.

The chain carries TRBV5-4 and TRBJ2-1; 8 nucleotides agree with TRBD2. This CDR3 spans 13 amino acids. Germline CDR1 SGHNT, CDR2 YYREEE (reference sequence). With V trimmed by 2 bases and J by 10 bases, 5 bases remained unmatched. CDR3 DNA: TGTGCCAGCAGCTTCGGGAGGGCCAGGGAGCAGTTCTTC. Its protein is CASSFGRAREQFF.

The chain carries TRBV29-1 and TRBJ2-3; D is unclear. V was cut by 4 bases and J by 1 base, with 6 bases left in between. The germline CDR1 and CDR2 sequences are SQVTM and ANQGSEA. The CDR3 loop spans 12 amino acids. The CDR3 is CSVVAGTDTQYF. In DNA form, the CDR3 reads TGCAGCGTTGTGGCGGGCACAGATACGCAGTATTTT.

This clone was counted only a few times. The V gene is TRBV4-1, the J gene TRBJ2-3, with D possibly being TRBD2 (6 bases). V lost 0 bases and J 1 base, leaving 11 bases between the germline ends. Germline CDR1 is MGHRA and CDR2 is YSYEKL. The CDR3 extends over 16 amino acids. The CDR3 region has the DNA TGCGCCAGCAGCCAAGATCTCGGGAGTGGCACAGATACGCAGTATTTT. Translating gives CASSQDLGSGTDTQYF.

V usage is TRBV20-1 and J usage is TRBJ1-2; D call uncertain. Germline V gene sequence: CDR1 DFQATT, CDR2 SNEGSKA (reference sequence). The CDR3 contains 17 residues. Trimming pared 3 bases from V and 4 bases from J, leaving 24 bases between. The CDR3 nucleotides are TGCAGTGCTAGTTCCTGGACGGACTCGAACCCAACCTATGGCTACACCTTC. This gives the protein CSASSWTDSNPTYGYTF.

The chain is built from TRBV28 and TRBJ1-1; a weak D match, TRBD1 (6 bases). With 3 bases removed from V and 10 bases from J, the gap between germline ends came to 24 bases. Germline-derived CDR1 and CDR2 are MDHEN and SYDVKM. The CDR3 extends over 16 amino acids. The CDR3 DNA follows: TGTGCCAGCAGTTTCGGGGGCCCGGGGGGGCTTCGGTCAGCTTTCTTT. It specifies CASSFGGPGGLRSAFF.

This chain uses TRBV5-6 with TRBJ2-5, with D uncertain. Germline V lookup: CDR1 SGHDT, CDR2 YYEEEE. This CDR3 has 16 amino acids. V lost 0 bases and J 0 bases, leaving 12 bases between the germline ends. CDR3: CASSLANELYQETQYF. CDR3 sequence (DNA): TGTGCCAGCAGCTTGGCTAACGAATTGTACCAAGAGACCCAGTACTTC.

V and J are TRBV9 and TRBJ2-5; D ambiguous. V lost 0 bases to trimming and J lost 1 base, with 4 bases between them. Per the germline V gene, CDR1 is SGDLS and CDR2 is YYNGEE. CDR3 length: 13 amino acids. For the CDR3, the DNA is TGTGCCAGCAGCGTAGGGCCCCAAGAGACCCAGTACTTC. Encoded protein: CASSVGPQETQYF.

This clone was found once. The chain carries TRBV5-4 and TRBJ2-3, with 16 positions matching TRBD2. CDR3 length equals 18 residues. In germline, CDR1 is SGHNT, CDR2 YYREEE (reference sequence). J gave up 1 base and V 2 bases, and 4 bases lay outside the gene matches. In DNA form, the CDR3 reads TGTGCCAGCAGCTTTCCGGGACTAGCGGGAGGGGGCACAGATACGCAGTATTTT. The encoded protein is CASSFPGLAGGGTDTQYF.

J is TRBJ2-2 and V is TRBV5-5, with D possibly being TRBD2 (5 bases). The V gene's germline CDR1 is SGHKS and CDR2 YYEKEE (reference sequence). This CDR3 region has 17 residues. V lost 0 bases, J lost 0 bases, and 12 bases lay in between. In nucleotides, the CDR3 is TGTGCCAGCAGCTTGGTTCCGGGAACCGCGAACACCGGGGAGCTGTTTTTT. This codes for CASSLVPGTANTGELFF.

The chain joins TRBV19 to TRBJ2-2, with a weak D call TRBD1 (5 bases). This CDR3 spans 16 amino acids. The germline gives CDR1 LNHDA, CDR2 SQIVND (reference sequence). V dropped 0 bases and J dropped 0 bases, with 8 bases sitting between them. The CDR3 loop reads CASSIEGVSNTGELFF. The CDR3 nucleotides are TGTGCCAGTAGTATAGAAGGGGTATCGAACACCGGGGAGCTGTTTTTT.

The CDR3 region is CASGQVVVNTEAFF. DNA of the CDR3: TGTGCCAGCGGTCAAGTAGTGGTGAACACTGAAGCTTTCTTT. V and J are TRBV2 and TRBJ1-1; D not resolved. This CDR3 spans 14 amino acids. With 8 bases removed from V and 0 bases from J, the gap between germline ends came to 13 bases. Germline V CDR1 and CDR2: SNHLY, FYNNEI.

This chain joins TRBV10-3 and TRBJ2-3, with a tentative D call TRBD1 (7 bases). V shed 6 bases and J shed 3 bases, with 10 bases lying between them. Germline values: CDR1 ENHRY, CDR2 SYGVKD. The length of the CDR3 is 13 residues. The CDR3, as DNA: TGTGCCATCAGCGGGGGACAGACAGATACGCAGTATTTT. Translated: CAISGGQTDTQYF.

The rearrangement uses TRBV9 and TRBJ1-3; D is uncertain. The CDR3 loop spans 14 amino acids. Trimming took 0 bases from V and 2 from J, leaving 6 bases between them. Germline CDR1 reads SGDLS; CDR2 reads YYNGEE. Here the CDR3 DNA reads TGTGCCAGCAGCGTAGTGTCGGCTGGAAACACCATATATTTT. Amino acids: CASSVVSAGNTIYF.

The chain joins TRBV24-1 to TRBJ2-1; 7 nucleotides agree with TRBD2. The V segment lost 0 bases and the J segment 6 bases; nucleotides outside the gene matches: 4. The CDR3 has 15 residues. Looked up from germline, CDR1 is KGHDR and CDR2 is SFDVKD. CDR3 coding DNA: TGTGCCACCAGTGATTTGCGGCGGGAGTTCAATGAGCAGTTCTTC. This sequence encodes CATSDLRREFNEQFF.